A selection of T cell receptor beta chains follows, all from one sample in a study of T cell changes during pregnancy in multiple sclerosis. Produced via immunoSEQ multiplex PCR; TCRdb's table is partial and in-frame only. The sample gives about 66,000 clones, approximately 90% of which show up once; 1.5% is in the top ten. Sequenced material: peripheral blood, taken in the third trimester of pregnancy. The receptors derive from a female donor with multiple sclerosis, enrolled in a pregnancy study. CDR3s include the opening cysteine and the closing phenylalanine or tryptophan. D genes are given only for firm matches.

j_call: TRBJ2-5
v_call: TRBV5-1
cdr3_length: 16
d_call: TRBD2
cdr3_aa: CASSLAGGGNQETQYF
cdr3_nt: TGCGCCAGCAGCTTGGCGGGGGGGGGAAACCAAGAGACCCAGTACTTC

j_call: TRBJ2-2
v_call: TRBV10-3
cdr3_length: 13
d_call: -
cdr3_aa: CAIRRDYTGELFF
cdr3_nt: TGTGCCATCAGGCGGGACTACACCGGGGAGCTGTTTTTT

j_call: TRBJ2-1
v_call: TRBV4-3
cdr3_length: 17
d_call: TRBD2
cdr3_aa: CASSQETSETSYNEQFF
cdr3_nt: TGCGCCAGCAGCCAAGAGACTAGCGAGACCTCCTACAATGAGCAGTTCTTC

j_call: TRBJ1-1
v_call: TRBV18
cdr3_length: 14
d_call: -
cdr3_aa: CASSPRSSGAEAFF
cdr3_nt: TGTGCCAGCTCACCGAGGAGTTCGGGTGCTGAAGCTTTCTTT

j_call: TRBJ2-3
v_call: TRBV18
cdr3_length: 15
d_call: -
cdr3_aa: CASSLIWRDPDTQYF
cdr3_nt: TGTGCCAGCTCACTAATCTGGCGGGACCCAGATACGCAGTATTTT

j_call: TRBJ2-1
v_call: TRBV7-3
cdr3_length: 15
d_call: -
cdr3_aa: CASSLTFSTADEQFF
cdr3_nt: TGTGCCAGCAGCTTAACGTTTTCGACTGCCGATGAGCAGTTCTTC

j_call: TRBJ2-5
v_call: TRBV27
cdr3_length: 15
d_call: TRBD1
cdr3_aa: CASSPKGQTKETQYF
cdr3_nt: TGTGCCAGCAGTCCCAAGGGACAGACCAAAGAGACCCAGTACTTC

j_call: TRBJ2-5
v_call: TRBV6-1
cdr3_length: 13
d_call: -
cdr3_aa: CASRESFQETQYF
cdr3_nt: TGTGCCAGCAGGGAGAGTTTCCAAGAGACCCAGTACTTC

j_call: TRBJ1-1
v_call: TRBV5-1
cdr3_length: 15
d_call: -
cdr3_aa: CASSLVYGINTEAFF
cdr3_nt: TGCGCCAGCAGCTTGGTGTACGGGATCAACACTGAAGCTTTCTTT

j_call: TRBJ2-1
v_call: TRBV11-3
cdr3_length: 13
d_call: -
cdr3_aa: CASSRQADNEQFF
cdr3_nt: TGTGCCAGCAGCCGACAAGCAGACAATGAGCAGTTCTTC

j_call: TRBJ2-5
v_call: TRBV7-7
cdr3_length: 14
d_call: -
cdr3_aa: CASSLAGTQETQYF
cdr3_nt: TGTGCCAGCAGCTTAGCAGGGACTCAAGAGACCCAGTACTTC

j_call: TRBJ2-1
v_call: TRBV18
cdr3_length: 14
d_call: -
cdr3_aa: CASSPPMDFGEQFF
cdr3_nt: TGTGCCAGCTCACCACCCATGGACTTTGGAGAGCAGTTCTTC

j_call: TRBJ1-1
v_call: TRBV18
cdr3_length: 16
d_call: -
cdr3_aa: CASSPPVIRGNTEAFF
cdr3_nt: TGTGCCAGCTCACCACCGGTAATAAGGGGGAACACTGAAGCTTTCTTT

j_call: TRBJ2-2
v_call: TRBV30
cdr3_length: 14
d_call: -
cdr3_aa: CAWSPGQHTGELFF
cdr3_nt: TGTGCCTGGAGTCCAGGACAGCACACCGGGGAGCTGTTTTTT

j_call: TRBJ1-2
v_call: TRBV4-1
cdr3_length: 13
d_call: -
cdr3_aa: CASSLGGAAGYTF
cdr3_nt: TGCGCCAGCAGCCTCGGAGGGGCGGCGGGCTACACCTTC

j_call: TRBJ2-3
v_call: TRBV4-1
cdr3_length: 15
d_call: TRBD1
cdr3_aa: CASSQVQGEADTQYF
cdr3_nt: TGCGCCAGCAGCCAAGTACAGGGGGAAGCAGATACGCAGTATTTT